This note documents a single TCR beta chain sequence. Antigen unknown. Both 60 Vbeta primers and 13 Jbeta primers went into the PCR. Assay: immunoSEQ multiplex PCR; the TCRdb copy retains only in-frame clones and omits some. This table holds around 180,000 clones, approximately 80% found once. The data are from a study of cytomegalovirus exposure and HLA in healthy donors. Whole-study findings and limits: By a later analysis, the bulk of CMV-associated TCR beta chains appeared HLA-restricted. Sequencing depth across donors, presence/absence analyses assumed, was roughly uniform. Sequencing had likely introduced a cluster of highly shared sequence variants as an artifact. Usually a TCR sequence was rare, but some public TCRs were found in many donors.

CDR3 length: 13 residues. The V and J ends lost 4 bases and 5 bases, in that order; junction bases with no gene match: 5. The germline gives CDR1 SGHNT, CDR2 YYREEE (reference sequence). Input material: PBMCs. The chain carries TRBV5-4 and TRBJ1-2, with 7 bases that match TRBD1. This TCR came from a boy between 2 and 10 years old in good health and CMV-seronegative. Here the CDR3 reads CASSRQGNYGYTF. The CDR3 DNA reads as TGTGCCAGCAGCCGACAGGGCAATTATGGCTACACCTTC.